The 28 T cell receptor beta chains below were found in one sample sequenced in a study of T-cell reconstitution after alpha-beta-depleted transplantation in children. Molecular barcoding with unique molecular identifiers was used for the TCRbeta library. TCRdb reanalysed the PCR reads using MiXCR and keeps one entry per CDR3 protein. The sample consists of some 350,000 distinct CDR3 sequences, around 15% of them appearing once. Sequenced material: PBMCs, mostly from graft donor cells, taken 360 days after TCRalphabeta/CD19-depleted stem cell transplant. Source of these receptors: a male patient between 2 and 9 years old who had a stem cell transplant for acute lymphoblastic leukemia, so the T cells may come from the graft donor.

Comments on this clonotype: A much larger clone lies a single base off, so this may be a read error. V and J are TRBV12-3 or TRBV12-4 and TRBJ2-1; D gene uncertain. The V end was cut by 5 bases, the J end by 3 bases, with 14 bases between. The CDR3 is 15 residues long. The CDR3 loop is CASSPLVYVYNEQFF. The CDR3 DNA follows: TGTGCCAGCAGTCCCTTAGTTTACGTCTACAATGAGCAGTTCTTC.

This clonotype appeared a few times. The rearrangement joins TRBV5-5 to TRBJ2-1; either TRBD1 or TRBD2 may supply D (5 bases each). Trimming stripped 0 bases from V and 2 bases from J, with 18 bases between. CDR1 and CDR2 from the germline V gene are SGHKS and YYEKEE (reference sequence). This CDR3 region has 18 residues. The CDR3 loop reads CASSLVGDPGGPYNEQFF. The DNA of the CDR3 is TGTGCCAGCAGCTTGGTAGGGGATCCGGGCGGGCCCTACAATGAGCAGTTCTTC.

This clonotype was seen repeatedly, ten times or more. In DNA form, the CDR3 reads TGTGCCAGCAGCTTACGCGGACAGGGGAACGAGCAGTACTTC. Amino acid sequence: CASSLRGQGNEQYF. The J gene is TRBJ2-7, the V gene TRBV7-9, with 9 bases aligning to TRBD1. With 2 bases clipped from V and 5 bases from J, the junction kept 4 bases outside the gene matches. This CDR3 has 14 residues. The V gene's germline CDR1 is SEHNR and CDR2 FQNEAQ (reference sequence).

DNA of the CDR3: TGTGGGGCCGGATTCCCTGGAAACACCATATATTTT. Protein: CGAGFPGNTIYF. The chain joins TRBV7-8 to TRBJ1-3; D unresolved. Germline CDR1 reads SGHVS; CDR2 reads FQNEAQ. The length of the CDR3 is 12 residues.

The rearrangement joins TRBV9 to TRBJ2-5; D ambiguous. CDR1 is SGDLS and CDR2 is YYNGEE in the germline V gene. The CDR3 runs to 14 residues. V lost 0 bases and J lost 5, with 11 bases in between. The CDR3 DNA sequence: TGTGCCAGCAGCGTAGCTGGAAGTGAGGAGACCCAGTACTTC. It encodes CASSVAGSEETQYF.

J is TRBJ1-5 and V is TRBV20-1; a possible D gene is TRBD1 (6 bases). Trimming removed 5 bases at V and 1 base at J, with 12 bases between. The germline V gene encodes CDR1 DFQATT and CDR2 SNEGSKA (reference sequence). This CDR3 is built from 14 residues. The CDR3 is CSARRRGSNQPQHF. DNA for the CDR3: TGCAGTGCTCGGAGAAGGGGGAGCAATCAGCCCCAGCATTTT.

The chain joins TRBV4-1 to TRBJ2-5, with D possibly being TRBD1 (5 bases). This CDR3 region has 15 residues. Trimming removed 0 bases at V and 0 bases at J, with 8 bases between. Per germline, CDR1 MGHRA and CDR2 YSYEKL. This CDR3 is CASSQEPGNQETQYF. The CDR3 DNA is TGCGCCAGCAGCCAAGAGCCAGGGAACCAAGAGACCCAGTACTTC.

The chain recombines TRBV15 with TRBJ2-7; D may correspond to TRBD1 or TRBD2 (6 bases each). This CDR3 is 14 amino acids long. V lost 3 bases and J 2 bases, leaving 11 bases between the germline ends. The germline V gene encodes CDR1 LNHNV and CDR2 YYDKDF (reference sequence). CDR3 amino acids: CATSRGGFTYEQYF. The CDR3 DNA reads as TGTGCCACCAGCAGGGGGGGCTTCACCTACGAGCAGTACTTC.

This clonotype was observed a few times. The chain recombines TRBV4-1 with TRBJ2-2; 8 bases are shared with TRBD1. CDR1 MGHRA and CDR2 YSYEKL come from the germline V gene. The junction had 4 bases not matched to a gene; V was cut back by 0 bases and J by 1 base. The CDR3 sequence is 17 residues long. The CDR3 DNA follows: TGCGCCAGCAGCCAAGAAGTTGGGACAGGGAACACCGGGGAGCTGTTTTTT. The encoded protein is CASSQEVGTGNTGELFF.

This clonotype was seen only a few times. This may come from a read error, since a much larger clone is one base off. The chain couples TRBV5-5 to TRBJ2-5; TRBD2 agrees at 7 bases. This CDR3 has 17 residues. Germline V gives CDR1 SGHKS, CDR2 YYEKEE (reference sequence). CDR3 DNA sequence: TGTGCCAGCAGCAATGGCTACAGATCCGGGACTAAAGAGACCCAGCACTTC. Translation gives CASSNGYRSGTKETQHF.

At least ten counts were recorded for this clonotype. The chain couples TRBV20-1 to TRBJ2-1; 10 positions match TRBD2. The CDR3 runs to 14 residues. Germline CDR1 reads DFQATT; CDR2 reads SNEGSKA (reference sequence). V was pared by 5 bases and J by 6 bases, with 7 bases of the junction left unmatched. CDR3: CSAFSGRSPNEQFF. In nucleotides, the CDR3 is TGCAGTGCTTTTAGCGGGAGGTCACCCAATGAGCAGTTCTTC.

The chain combines TRBV20-1 with TRBJ1-2; no firm D call. Trimming shortened V by 3 bases and J by 0 bases, and 14 bases separated the two germline ends. The CDR3 totals 15 residues. CDR1 is DFQATT, CDR2 SNEGSKA, per germline (reference sequence). Written as DNA, the CDR3 is TGCAGTGCTAGCTCTCTCCCGAGGGCTAACTATGGCTACACCTTC. Amino acid sequence: CSASSLPRANYGYTF.

CDR3 sequence: CASSSLFDTMSYEQYF. The CDR3, as DNA: TGTGCCAGCAGTTCTCTTTTCGACACTATGTCCTACGAGCAGTACTTC. This sequence joins TRBV28 and TRBJ2-7; D is ambiguous. Between the trimmed V and J ends, which lost 4 bases and 1 base, there was a span of 17 bases. The CDR3 contains 16 residues. Germline V gene lookup returns CDR1 MDHEN and CDR2 SYDVKM.

This clonotype has just a few counts. V is TRBV10-3 and J is TRBJ2-3, with TRBD2 identical over 11 bases. Germline loops: CDR1 ENHRY, CDR2 SYGVKD. This CDR3 is built from 13 residues. The DNA for the CDR3 is TGTGTTCCCCCGGGACTAGCGGCAGATACGCAGTATTTT. It is translated as CVPPGLAADTQYF.

This clonotype came up a few times. The chain has TRBV13 and TRBJ2-1; a possible D gene is TRBD1 (7 bases). The CDR3 loop spans 15 amino acids. The V gene lost 5 bases and the J gene lost 4 bases, with 15 bases spanning the gap. The germline gives CDR1 PRHDT, CDR2 FYEKMQ (reference sequence). The CDR3 protein is CASSPQGTPYNEQFF. The CDR3 DNA sequence: TGTGCCAGCAGCCCACAGGGGACTCCATACAATGAGCAGTTCTTC.

This clonotype was seen a few times. V and J are TRBV7-2 and TRBJ2-3; a weak D match, TRBD2 (6 bases). This CDR3 region has 15 residues. V was pared by 7 bases and J by 4 bases, with 18 bases between. From germline, CDR1 is SGHTA and CDR2 FQGNSA. CDR3 nucleotide sequence: TGTGCCAGCAAATTCTTAAGCGGAGGGTCAGATACGCAGTATTTT. It codes for CASKFLSGGSDTQYF.

In this sample, this clonotype turned up many times. The genes are TRBV2 and TRBJ2-7, with 8 bases fitting TRBD1. CDR1 and CDR2 (germline): SNHLY, FYNNEI. The CDR3 has 16 residues. V trimming: 5 bases; J trimming: 2 bases; junction bases outside the gene matches: 11. CDR3 region: CASSFPGTGDTYEQYF. For the CDR3, the DNA is TGTGCCAGCAGTTTCCCCGGGACAGGTGACACCTACGAGCAGTACTTC.

Many counts were recorded for this clonotype. Germline is not matched at one junction end, which may reflect a read error. The gene calls are TRBV5-5 and TRBJ2-7; 8 bases line up with TRBD1. This CDR3 has 15 residues. CDR1 SGHKS and CDR2 YYEKEE come from the germline V gene (reference sequence). The CDR3 is CASSLGGQALYEQYF. CDR3 in DNA: TGTGCCAGCAGTTTGGGGGGACAGGCCCTCTACGAGCAGTACTTC.

The V gene is TRBV7-8, the J gene TRBJ1-2; D is uncertain. The V gene lost 1 base and the J gene lost 4 bases, with 10 bases spanning the gap. The CDR3 covers 14 residues. Germline CDR1 and CDR2: SGHVS and FQNEAQ. The DNA of the CDR3 is TGTGCCAGCAGCTTAGTGGGAACATTCTATGGCTACACCTTC. Residues: CASSLVGTFYGYTF.

This clonotype turned up a few times. The J gene is TRBJ2-1, the V gene TRBV7-3, with D possibly being TRBD2 (5 bases). Between the trimmed V and J ends, which lost 2 bases and 6 bases, there was a span of 8 bases. The germline gives CDR1 SGHTA, CDR2 FQGTGA. The CDR3 runs to 13 residues. CDR3 DNA: TGTGCCAGCAGCTTATGGACTTCCAATGAGCAGTTCTTC. It is translated as CASSLWTSNEQFF.

The rearrangement joins TRBV11-2 to TRBJ2-1; 11 nucleotides match TRBD2. V lost 4 bases and J lost 4; bases outside the gene matches: 18. CDR1 SGHAT and CDR2 FQNNGV come from the germline V gene. This CDR3 is 20 amino acids long. CDR3 nucleotides: TGTGCCAGCAGCTCCACACAGGGGCCTAGCGGGAGGTGGGTTTACAATGAGCAGTTCTTC. Translation gives CASSSTQGPSGRWVYNEQFF.

The chain joins TRBV4-1 to TRBJ2-5; D is ambiguous. From germline, CDR1 is MGHRA and CDR2 YSYEKL. The CDR3 runs 15 residues. V lost 1 base to trimming and J lost 1 base, with 10 bases between them. CDR3 in amino acids: CASSQGWAFQETQYF. The CDR3 nucleotides read TGCGCCAGCAGCCAAGGGTGGGCATTCCAAGAGACCCAGTACTTC.

This clonotype was counted a few times. CDR3 in amino acids: CASSELFGLAGGDNEQFF. The CDR3 DNA reads TGTGCCAGCAGTGAATTATTCGGACTAGCGGGAGGGGATAATGAGCAGTTCTTC. The gene calls are TRBV2 and TRBJ2-1; 15 bases map to TRBD2. The germline V gene has CDR1 SNHLY and CDR2 FYNNEI. The CDR3 covers 18 residues. V gave up 2 bases and J gave up 7 bases; unmatched junction bases: 9.

By sample fraction, this clonotype is large. V usage is TRBV9 and J usage is TRBJ2-7, with a weak D call TRBD2 (6 bases). The CDR3 spans 14 residues. Germline lookup yields CDR1 SGDLS and CDR2 YYNGEE. V shed 4 bases and J shed 2 bases, with 13 bases lying between them. This CDR3 reads CASSPWDWPYEQYF. Here the CDR3 DNA reads TGTGCCAGCAGCCCTTGGGACTGGCCCTACGAGCAGTACTTC. Supplemented by reference TRBV9 and TRBJ2-7, the full variable domain reads DSGVTQTPKHLITATGQRVTLRCSPRSGDLSVYWYQQSLDQGLQFLIQYYNGEERAKGNILERFSAQQFPDLHSELNLSSLELGDSALYFCASSPWDWPYEQYFGPGTRLTVT.

This clonotype came up a few times. V usage is TRBV11-2 and J usage is TRBJ1-4, with D uncertain. The CDR3 totals 13 residues. V shed 8 bases and J shed 8 bases, with 15 bases lying between them. Per the germline V gene, CDR1 is SGHAT and CDR2 is FQNNGV. Written as DNA, the CDR3 is TGTGCCAGCGGACTGTGGGGTGGGGAAAAACTGTTTTTT. Translated: CASGLWGGEKLFF. The variable domain in full, completed from reference TRBV11-2 and TRBJ1-4, reads EAGVAQSPRYKIIEKRQSVAFWCNPISGHATLYWYQQILGQGPKLLIQFQNNGVVDDSQLPKDRFSAERLKGVDSTLKIQPAKLEDSAVYLCASGLWGGEKLFFGSGTQLSVL.

As DNA, the CDR3 is TGCAGTGCGACGGACCTCATTAGCAATCAGCCCCAGCATTTT. Its translation is CSATDLISNQPQHF. The genes are TRBV20-1 and TRBJ1-5; D is uncertain. The V gene's germline CDR1 is DFQATT and CDR2 SNEGSKA (reference sequence). There are 14 residues in the CDR3. Trimming took 6 bases from V and 0 from J, leaving 12 bases between them.

This clonotype was seen more than once but under ten times. Here the CDR3 DNA reads TGTGCCAGCAGCCCACTGGGAAGCTCCTACGAGCAGTACTTC. It specifies CASSPLGSSYEQYF. This sequence joins TRBV5-6 and TRBJ2-7; no definite D call. The V end lost 4 bases, the J end lost 0 bases, and 11 bases lay between the germline ends. This CDR3 spans 14 amino acids. CDR1 and CDR2 from the germline V gene are SGHDT and YYEEEE.

This clonotype has only a few counts. CDR3 protein: CASSPTTIGGSYNEQFF. The DNA of the CDR3 is TGTGCCAGCAGCCCAACGACAATAGGGGGGTCCTACAATGAGCAGTTCTTC. The chain has TRBV11-2 and TRBJ2-1, with D perhaps assigned TRBD1 or TRBD2 (6 bases each). CDR1 and CDR2 (germline): SGHAT, FQNNGV. This CDR3 contains 17 residues. Trimming stripped 5 bases from V and 1 base from J, with 18 bases between.